One and the same sample provided the 10 T cell receptor beta chains below, sequenced in a study of tumor and adjacent non-tumor tissue in lung cancer (dated by TCRdb to the late 2010s). RNA was isolated from bulk, unsorted tissue, and RNA quality was assessed with a NanoDrop ND-1000 and an Agilent 2100. For the normal lung samples, distant non-tumor tissue was collected more than 3 cm away from the tumor edge. The library was built by means of multiplex PCR. Sequencing took place on an Illumina HiSeq 2500. Following protocols modified from ARM-PCR, the researchers constructed TCRbeta libraries through three rounds of nested PCR with primers (Table S4). The public reads were reprocessed in TCRdb via fastp at Q25 and MiXCR, keeping in-frame beta chains. Rows with a matching CDR3 protein are joined into one entry that keeps the most common DNA and genes. A total of 98,000 or so distinct CDR3 sequences appear in this sample, 80% of them only once. The ten largest account for around 30% of the sample.

The sequenced material came from distant non-tumor lung tissue. Receptors originate from a man in his fifties or sixties with small cell lung cancer.

On this clonotype: An end of the junction does not agree with germline; a read error may underlie this. This rearrangement joins TRBV11-2 to TRBJ2-1; D is undetermined. This CDR3 is 17 amino acids long. Germline V gene lookup returns CDR1 SGHAT and CDR2 FQNNGV. The CDR3 DNA is TGTGTCAGCAACTTAGTGACGGCCCAGAGCTCCTACAATGAGGAGTTCTTC. Its translation: CVSNLVTAQSSYNEEFF.

On this clonotype: This clone may be a read error of a much larger clone one base away. The J gene is TRBJ2-1, the V gene TRBV6-4, with D maybe TRBD2 (6 bases). Germline CDR1 is MRHNA and CDR2 is SNTAGT. The CDR3 is made up of 13 amino acids. V gave up 7 bases and J gave up 5 bases, with 12 bases separating them. In DNA form, the CDR3 reads TGTGCCAGCACTGAACTAGCCCACAATGAGCAGTTCTTC. Its translation: CASTELAHNEQFF.

The chain combines TRBV20-1 with TRBJ2-2; a weak D match, TRBD1 (6 bases). The germline V and J ends were trimmed by 3 bases and 1 base, with 15 bases remaining between them. Germline V gives CDR1 DFQATT, CDR2 SNEGSKA (reference sequence). This CDR3 region has 16 residues. The CDR3: CSASPRPRGNTGELFF. The CDR3 nucleotides read TGCAGTGCTAGCCCGCGCCCCAGGGGGAACACCGGGGAGCTGTTTTTT.

Comments on this clonotype: This CDR3 is missing its conserved last phenylalanine or tryptophan, likely due to a read error. The chain has TRBV11-2 and TRBJ1-1; 9 bases match TRBD1. The CDR3 length is 17 residues. CDR1 and CDR2 (germline): SGHAT, FQNNGV. V dropped 2 bases and J dropped 5; count of bases not matched to a gene: 12. The CDR3 spells CASSLTGGVGSKTEAFL. The DNA of the CDR3 is TGTGCCAGCAGCTTAACAGGGGGCGTGGGTAGTAAGACTGAAGCTTTCTTA.

Points on this clonotype: Germline is not matched at one junction end, which may reflect a read error. The chain recombines TRBV6-5 with TRBJ2-2; perhaps TRBD2 as D (7 bases). The germline CDR1 and CDR2 sequences are MNHEY and SVGAGI. CDR3 size: 13 residues. CDR3 in DNA: TGTGCCAGCCAGAGGGGGAGGGGAACCGGGGAGCTGTTT. Translation gives CASQRGRGTGELF.

Notes on this clonotype: Mismatch with germline at one junction end may stem from a read error. The J gene is TRBJ2-1, the V gene TRBV11-2, with 13 nucleotides matching TRBD2. Germline V gene data show CDR1 as SGHAT and CDR2 as FQNNGV. The CDR3 contains 15 residues. The CDR3 DNA is TGTGCCGGCAGCCGAGGACTAGCGGGGGCGGATGAGCAGTTCTTC. Its protein is CAGSRGLAGADEQFF.

Note on this clonotype: The CDR3 carries no conserved terminal phenylalanine or tryptophan, so it likely arises from a read error. The rearrangement joins TRBV12-3 or TRBV12-4 to TRBJ2-3; the D is unclear. This CDR3 has 12 residues. In DNA, the CDR3 is TGTGCCAGCAGTCCAGACACAAATACGCAGTATTCT. This sequence encodes CASSPDTNTQYS.

This clonotype was counted once. At one end, the junction sequence differs from germline, possibly due to a read error. The chain has TRBV5-5 and TRBJ2-3; D perhaps matches TRBD1 (5 bases). The end of the DNA is better explained by TRBJ1-5, so the J call may be wrong. The CDR3 extends over 12 amino acids. Germline CDR1 reads SGHKS; CDR2 reads YYEKEE (reference sequence). The chain's CDR3 is CTSSFPGDTQHF. The CDR3, as DNA: TGTACCAGCAGCTTTCCGGGGGATACGCAGCATTTT.

Note on this clonotype: Without the conserved terminal phenylalanine or tryptophan, this CDR3 likely stems from a read error. This rearrangement joins TRBV29-1 to TRBJ2-1; no definite D call. Germline CDR1 reads SQVTM; CDR2 reads ANQGSEA. The CDR3 spans 15 residues. For the CDR3, the DNA is TGCGGCGTGGACCCCCATGGCGGCTCCTACAATGAGCAGTTCTCC. It translates to CGVDPHGGSYNEQFS.

A remark on this clonotype: The junction differs from germline at one of its ends, possibly a read error. The V gene is TRBV6-5, the J gene TRBJ2-6, with 8 bases matching TRBD1. There are 17 residues in the CDR3. Germline V gene data show CDR1 as MNHEY and CDR2 as SVGAGI. Here the CDR3 DNA reads TGTACCAGCAGCCTGGACAGGGACCACTCGGGGGCCAACGTCCTGATTTTC. As protein: CTSSLDRDHSGANVLIF.